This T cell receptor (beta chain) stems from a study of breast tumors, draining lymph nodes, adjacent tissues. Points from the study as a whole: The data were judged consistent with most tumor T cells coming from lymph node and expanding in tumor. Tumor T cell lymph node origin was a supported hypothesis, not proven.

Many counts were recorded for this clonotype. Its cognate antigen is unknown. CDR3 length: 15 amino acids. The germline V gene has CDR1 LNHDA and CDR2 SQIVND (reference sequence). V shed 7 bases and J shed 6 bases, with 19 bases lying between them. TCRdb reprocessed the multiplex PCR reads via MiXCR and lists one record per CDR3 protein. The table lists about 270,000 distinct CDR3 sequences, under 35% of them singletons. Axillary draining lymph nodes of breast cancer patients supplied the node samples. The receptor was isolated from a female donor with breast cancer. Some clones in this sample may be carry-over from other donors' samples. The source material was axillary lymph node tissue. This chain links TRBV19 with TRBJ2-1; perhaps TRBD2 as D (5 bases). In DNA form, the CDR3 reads TGTGCCAGTACCCCCGCACGGACTCTTGGCAATGAGCAGTTCTTC. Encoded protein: CASTPARTLGNEQFF.